The present TCR beta chain was sequenced within a study of shared clonotypes between healthy human individuals. The V and J ends lost 6 bases and 4 bases, in that order; junction bases with no gene match: 6. Germline CDR1 and CDR2: SGHTA and FQGNSA. The CDR3 loop spans 16 amino acids. The method was immunoSEQ multiplex PCR; TCRdb's version includes in-frame clones alone and lacks a portion of them. The sample has roughly 2 million clones, approximately 95% seen once; the top ten hold around 0.13%. J is TRBJ2-3 and V is TRBV7-2; the match to TRBD2 covers 14 bases. The sample taken for sequencing was naive CD4+ T cells sorted from blood. Subset indicated: CD45RA+ positively selected. The TCR sequence derives from a man younger than 30 in good health. Written as DNA, the CDR3 is TGTGCCAGCAGACAGGGGACTAGCGGGAGACCAGATACGCAGTATTTT. Protein product: CASRQGTSGRPDTQYF. The whole variable domain, filled in from reference TRBV7-2 and TRBJ2-3, reads GAGVSQSPSNKVTEKGKDVELRCDPISGHTALYWYRQSLGQGLEFLIYFQGNSAPDKSGLPSDRFSAERTGGSVSTLTIQRTQQEDSAVYLCASRQGTSGRPDTQYFGPGTRLTVL.